This T cell receptor beta chain derives from a study of OX40 agonist ivuxolimab in advanced cancers. In this sample, this clone turned up once. Repertoires were generated with immunoSEQ multiplex PCR, while TCRdb's copy carries only in-frame clones and drops some. The sample lists 75,000 or so clones; approximately 85% were seen once. This sample comprised CD4+ or CD8+ T cells sorted from blood, obtained in a trial of the OX40 agonist ivuxolimab. The clonotype comes from an adult with an advanced solid tumor such as melanoma, head and neck, liver or kidney cancer.

CDR3 in DNA: TGCGCCAGCAGCACCGGACAGGGTCGGACTGAAGCTTTCTTT. Translated: CASSTGQGRTEAFF. The gene calls are TRBV5-1 and TRBJ1-1, with 8 positions matching TRBD1. J was trimmed by 5 bases and V by 4 bases; bases with no gene match: 7. The CDR3 has 14 residues. Germline V gene data show CDR1 as SGHRS and CDR2 as YFSETQ.